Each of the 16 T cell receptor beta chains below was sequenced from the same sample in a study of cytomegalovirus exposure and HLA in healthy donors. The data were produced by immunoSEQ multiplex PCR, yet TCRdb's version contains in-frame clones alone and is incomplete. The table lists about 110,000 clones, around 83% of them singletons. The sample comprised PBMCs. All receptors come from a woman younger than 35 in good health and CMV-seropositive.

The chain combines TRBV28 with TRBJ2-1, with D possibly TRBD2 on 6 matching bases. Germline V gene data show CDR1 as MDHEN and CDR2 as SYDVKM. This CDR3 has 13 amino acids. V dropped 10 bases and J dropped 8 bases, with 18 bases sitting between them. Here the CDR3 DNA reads TGTGCCACCTCATCACTAGCAACCGATGAGCAGTTCTTC. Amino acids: CATSSLATDEQFF.

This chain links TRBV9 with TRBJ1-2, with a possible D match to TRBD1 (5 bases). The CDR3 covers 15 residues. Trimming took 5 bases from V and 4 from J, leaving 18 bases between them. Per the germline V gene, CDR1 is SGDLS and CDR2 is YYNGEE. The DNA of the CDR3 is TGTGCCAGCAGTGGACTAGGAGGGGCCGGCTATGGCTACACCTTC. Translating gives CASSGLGGAGYGYTF.

CDR3 protein: CASSWGQGSRQPQHF. DNA of the CDR3: TGTGCCAGCAGTTGGGGACAGGGCTCCCGTCAGCCCCAGCATTTT. The rearrangement uses TRBV28 and TRBJ1-5; 9 bases match TRBD1. The CDR3 covers 15 residues. Germline V gene data show CDR1 as MDHEN and CDR2 as SYDVKM. The V segment lost 4 bases and the J segment 6 bases; nucleotides outside the gene matches: 7.

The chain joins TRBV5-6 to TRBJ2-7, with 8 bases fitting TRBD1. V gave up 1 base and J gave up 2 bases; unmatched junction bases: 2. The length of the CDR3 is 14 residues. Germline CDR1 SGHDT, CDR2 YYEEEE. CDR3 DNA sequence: TGTGCCAGCAGCTTGACAGGGGGTGCCTACGAGCAGTACTTC. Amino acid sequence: CASSLTGGAYEQYF.

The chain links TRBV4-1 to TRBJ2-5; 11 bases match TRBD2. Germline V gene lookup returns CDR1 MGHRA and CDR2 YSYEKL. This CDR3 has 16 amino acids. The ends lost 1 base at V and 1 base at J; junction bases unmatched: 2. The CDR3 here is CASSQGLAGSQETQYF. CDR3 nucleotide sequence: TGCGCCAGCAGCCAAGGACTAGCGGGATCCCAAGAGACCCAGTACTTC.

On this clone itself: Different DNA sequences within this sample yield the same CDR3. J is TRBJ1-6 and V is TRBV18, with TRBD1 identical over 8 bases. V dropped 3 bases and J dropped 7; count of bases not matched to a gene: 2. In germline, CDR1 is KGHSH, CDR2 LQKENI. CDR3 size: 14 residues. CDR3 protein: CASSPGQVNSPLHF. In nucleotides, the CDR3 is TGTGCCAGCTCACCGGGACAGGTCAATTCACCCCTCCACTTT.

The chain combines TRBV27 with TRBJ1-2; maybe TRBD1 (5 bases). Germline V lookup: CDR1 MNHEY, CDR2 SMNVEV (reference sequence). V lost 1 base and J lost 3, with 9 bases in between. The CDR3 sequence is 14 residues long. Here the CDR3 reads CASSLLAGDYGYTF. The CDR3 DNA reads TGTGCCAGCAGTTTATTAGCGGGGGACTATGGCTACACCTTC.

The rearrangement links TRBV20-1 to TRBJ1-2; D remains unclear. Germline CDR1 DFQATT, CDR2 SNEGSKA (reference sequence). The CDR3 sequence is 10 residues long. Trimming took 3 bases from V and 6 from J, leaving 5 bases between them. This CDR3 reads CSARRNGYTF. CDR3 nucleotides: TGCAGTGCTAGGCGTAATGGCTACACCTTC.

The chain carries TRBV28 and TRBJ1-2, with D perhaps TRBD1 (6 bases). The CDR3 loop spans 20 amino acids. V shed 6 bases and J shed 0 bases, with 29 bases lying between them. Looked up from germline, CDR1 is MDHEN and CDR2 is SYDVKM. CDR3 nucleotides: TGTGCCAGCAGAACACCTTACGAGCGGGGGCCTGCGATAGCTAACTATGGCTACACCTTC. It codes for CASRTPYERGPAIANYGYTF.

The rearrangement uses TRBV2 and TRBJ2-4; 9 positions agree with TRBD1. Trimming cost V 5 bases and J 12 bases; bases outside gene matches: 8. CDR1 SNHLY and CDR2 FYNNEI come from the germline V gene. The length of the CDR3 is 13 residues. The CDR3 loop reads CASSLNRGQGQYF. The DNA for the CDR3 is TGTGCCAGCAGTCTGAACAGGGGGCAGGGTCAGTACTTC.

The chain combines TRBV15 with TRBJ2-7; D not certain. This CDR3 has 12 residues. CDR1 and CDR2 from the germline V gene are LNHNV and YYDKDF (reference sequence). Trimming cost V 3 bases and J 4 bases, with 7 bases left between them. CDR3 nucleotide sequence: TGTGCCACCAGCAGGTGGCCTTACGAGCAGTACTTC. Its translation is CATSRWPYEQYF.

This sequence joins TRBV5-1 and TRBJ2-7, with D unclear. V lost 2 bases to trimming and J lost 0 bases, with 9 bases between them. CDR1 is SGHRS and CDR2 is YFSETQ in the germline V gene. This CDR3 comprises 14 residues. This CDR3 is CASSFLPSSYEQYF. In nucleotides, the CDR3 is TGCGCCAGCAGCTTTTTGCCGAGCTCCTACGAGCAGTACTTC.

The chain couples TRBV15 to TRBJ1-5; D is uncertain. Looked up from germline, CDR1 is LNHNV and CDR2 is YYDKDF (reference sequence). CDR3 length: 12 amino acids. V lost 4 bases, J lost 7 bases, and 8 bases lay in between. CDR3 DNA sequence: TGTGCCACCAGCAATCCTAGGCAGCCCCAGCATTTT. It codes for CATSNPRQPQHF. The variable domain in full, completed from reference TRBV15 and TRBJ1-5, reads DAMVIQNPRYQVTQFGKPVTLSCSQTLNHNVMYWYQQKSSQAPKLLFHYYDKDFNNEADTPDNFQSRRPNTSFCFLDIRSPGLGDTAMYLCATSNPRQPQHFGDGTRLSIL.

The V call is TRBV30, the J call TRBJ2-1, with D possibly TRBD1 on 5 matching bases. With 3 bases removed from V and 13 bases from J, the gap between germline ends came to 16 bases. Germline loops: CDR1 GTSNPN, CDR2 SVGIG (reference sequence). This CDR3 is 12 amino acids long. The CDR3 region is CAWSPRADLQFF. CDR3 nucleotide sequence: TGTGCCTGGAGCCCCAGGGCCGACCTCCAGTTCTTC.

DNA of the CDR3: TGTGCCAGCAGCTTAGCCCCTCGCGCATCTCACACCTTC. Translation gives CASSLAPRASHTF. The chain employs TRBV7-8 and TRBJ1-2; no clear D. V was cut by 0 bases and J by 12 bases, with 14 bases left in between. Germline assignment: CDR1 SGHVS and CDR2 FQNEAQ. There are 13 residues in the CDR3.

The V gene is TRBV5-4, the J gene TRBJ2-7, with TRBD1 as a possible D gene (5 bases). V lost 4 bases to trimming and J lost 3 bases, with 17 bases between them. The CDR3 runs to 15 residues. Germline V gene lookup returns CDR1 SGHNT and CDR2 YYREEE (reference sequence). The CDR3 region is CASSRAGLALYEQYF. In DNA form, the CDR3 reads TGTGCCAGCAGCCGAGCAGGGTTGGCCCTCTACGAGCAGTACTTC.